The 13 T cell receptor beta chains given below trace back to one sample, sequenced in a study of cytotoxic CD8 clonotypes in ibrutinib-treated CLL. The data were produced by immunoSEQ multiplex PCR, yet TCRdb's version contains in-frame clones alone and is incomplete. The sample carries 150,000 to 200,000 clones, 88% recorded once. The specimen was PBMCs, collected at disease progression, from a patient treated with ibrutinib. The receptors were sampled from a human donor with chronic lymphocytic leukemia.

This rearrangement joins TRBV11-2 to TRBJ2-5; 7 bases line up with TRBD2. Germline assignment: CDR1 SGHAT and CDR2 FQNNGV. The CDR3 is made up of 18 amino acids. V was clipped by 5 bases and J by 2 bases; unmatched bases: 17. CDR3 sequence reads: CASSPRLKTSQLQETQYF. The CDR3 DNA reads as TGTGCCAGCAGCCCACGATTGAAGACTAGCCAATTACAAGAGACCCAGTACTTC. The full variable domain, completed using reference TRBV11-2 and TRBJ2-5, is EAGVAQSPRYKIIEKRQSVAFWCNPISGHATLYWYQQILGQGPKLLIQFQNNGVVDDSQLPKDRFSAERLKGVDSTLKIQPAKLEDSAVYLCASSPRLKTSQLQETQYFGPGTRLLVL.

The chain recombines TRBV2 with TRBJ2-7, with 15 positions matching TRBD2. J gave up 4 bases and V 5 bases, and 3 bases lay outside the gene matches. The CDR3 loop spans 15 amino acids. Germline V gene sequence: CDR1 SNHLY, CDR2 FYNNEI. The CDR3 is CASSRGTSGRYEQYF. The DNA for the CDR3 is TGTGCCAGCAGTAGAGGGACTAGCGGGAGGTACGAGCAGTACTTC.

The chain is built from TRBV30 and TRBJ2-2; D possibly corresponds to TRBD1 (6 bases). V was clipped by 1 base and J by 2 bases, with 8 bases between them. This CDR3 is built from 14 residues. CDR1 is GTSNPN, CDR2 SVGIG, per germline (reference sequence). As DNA, the CDR3 is TGTGCCTGGAGTGGACAGGCAAACACCGGGGAGCTGTTTTTT. This translates into CAWSGQANTGELFF.

J is TRBJ1-2 and V is TRBV10-3; 7 nucleotides align to TRBD1. The V and J ends lost 3 bases and 3 bases, in that order; junction bases with no gene match: 7. This CDR3 has 15 amino acids. Germline CDR1 reads ENHRY; CDR2 reads SYGVKD. CDR3 nucleotide sequence: TGTGCCATCAGTGATTTCGGAGGACAGGACTATGGCTACACCTTC. This sequence encodes CAISDFGGQDYGYTF.

The chain combines TRBV4-1 with TRBJ1-5; D gene unclear. Germline CDR1 is MGHRA and CDR2 is YSYEKL. This CDR3 has 15 amino acids. V lost 4 bases and J lost 0, with 10 bases in between. CDR3 protein: CASSPLGNSNQPQHF. Written as DNA, the CDR3 is TGCGCCAGCAGCCCACTAGGAAATAGCAATCAGCCCCAGCATTTT.

This CDR3 reads CASSLITAGNTIYF. The CDR3 coding sequence is TGTGCCAGCAGCTTAATAACGGCTGGAAACACCATATATTTT. V is TRBV11-2 and J is TRBJ1-3, with D unclear. The CDR3 totals 14 residues. Germline loops: CDR1 SGHAT, CDR2 FQNNGV. Trimming removed 2 bases from V and 2 bases from J, with 7 bases in between.

The rearrangement joins TRBV5-4 to TRBJ2-3; D unresolved. V shed 4 bases and J shed 9 bases, with 9 bases lying between them. From germline, CDR1 is SGHNT and CDR2 YYREEE (reference sequence). The CDR3 extends over 11 amino acids. The DNA of the CDR3 is TGTGCCAGCAGCCGAGAGTACACGCAGTATTTT. It specifies CASSREYTQYF.

J is TRBJ1-1 and V is TRBV7-6; tentatively, D is TRBD1 (5 bases). V was pared by 2 bases and J by 5 bases, with 21 bases between. From germline, CDR1 is SGHVS and CDR2 FNYEAQ. CDR3 length: 17 residues. The CDR3 bases are TGTGCCAGCAGCTTAAGGGCCTTGGCAAGGGACGGAACTGAAGCTTTCTTT. Its translation: CASSLRALARDGTEAFF. Filled out from reference TRBV7-6 and TRBJ1-1, the complete variable domain reads GAGVSQSPRYKVTKRGQDVALRCDPISGHVSLYWYRQALGQGPEFLTYFNYEAQQDKSGLPNDRFSAERPEGSISTLTIQRTEQRDSAMYRCASSLRALARDGTEAFFGQGTRLTVV.

The chain recombines TRBV11-2 with TRBJ1-1; D might be TRBD1 (5 bases). Between the trimmed V and J ends, which lost 2 bases and 0 bases, there was a span of 19 bases. The CDR3 totals 18 residues. CDR1 SGHAT and CDR2 FQNNGV come from the germline V gene. CDR3 protein: CASSLFLRGSPMNTEAFF. The CDR3 DNA follows: TGTGCCAGCAGCTTATTCCTTCGGGGCAGCCCGATGAACACTGAAGCTTTCTTT.

The rearrangement uses TRBV4-2 and TRBJ2-4, with D perhaps matching TRBD1 or TRBD2 (5 bases each). The CDR3 length is 14 residues. Trimming left V 1 base short and J 8 bases short, with 12 bases between. Germline values: CDR1 LGHNA, CDR2 YNFKEQ. The CDR3 loop is CASSQGGSTDIQYF. The CDR3 DNA is TGTGCCAGCAGCCAAGGGGGGAGTACGGACATTCAGTACTTC.

The chain couples TRBV27 to TRBJ2-5; D gene unclear. This CDR3 region has 14 residues. V dropped 3 bases and J dropped 5 bases, with 13 bases sitting between them. Germline CDR1 is MNHEY and CDR2 is SMNVEV (reference sequence). Here the CDR3 reads CASSLVGFGETQYF. CDR3 nucleotides: TGTGCCAGCAGTTTGGTGGGATTCGGGGAGACCCAGTACTTC.

The rearrangement uses TRBV7-3 and TRBJ2-7; no clear D gene. CDR1 is SGHTA and CDR2 is FQGTGA in the germline V gene. V lost 5 bases, J lost 7 bases, and 18 bases lay in between. CDR3 length: 14 residues. The CDR3 here is CASSPNPASREQYF. The CDR3 coding sequence is TGTGCCAGCAGCCCCAACCCGGCGTCTCGGGAGCAGTACTTC.

The V call is TRBV7-9, the J call TRBJ1-1; perhaps TRBD1 as D (6 bases). Trimming stripped 3 bases from V and 0 bases from J, with 8 bases between. The CDR3 extends over 14 amino acids. Germline V gene lookup returns CDR1 SEHNR and CDR2 FQNEAQ (reference sequence). This chain's CDR3 is CASSFQGMNTEAFF. The CDR3 DNA follows: TGTGCCAGCAGCTTCCAGGGGATGAACACTGAAGCTTTCTTT.